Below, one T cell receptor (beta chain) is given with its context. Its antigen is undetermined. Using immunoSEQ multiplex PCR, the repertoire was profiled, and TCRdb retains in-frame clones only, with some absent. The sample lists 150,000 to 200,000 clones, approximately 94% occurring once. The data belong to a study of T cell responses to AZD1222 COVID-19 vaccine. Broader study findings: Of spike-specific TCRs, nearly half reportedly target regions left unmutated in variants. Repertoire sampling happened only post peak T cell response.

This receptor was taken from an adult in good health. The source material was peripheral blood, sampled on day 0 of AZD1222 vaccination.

This CDR3 reads CASSILDEQFF. The CDR3, as DNA: TGTGCCAGCAGCATCCTGGATGAGCAGTTCTTC. This chain uses TRBV12-3 or TRBV12-4 with TRBJ2-1; no clear D. The CDR3 sequence is 11 residues long. Trimming pared 6 bases from V and 8 bases from J, leaving 8 bases between.